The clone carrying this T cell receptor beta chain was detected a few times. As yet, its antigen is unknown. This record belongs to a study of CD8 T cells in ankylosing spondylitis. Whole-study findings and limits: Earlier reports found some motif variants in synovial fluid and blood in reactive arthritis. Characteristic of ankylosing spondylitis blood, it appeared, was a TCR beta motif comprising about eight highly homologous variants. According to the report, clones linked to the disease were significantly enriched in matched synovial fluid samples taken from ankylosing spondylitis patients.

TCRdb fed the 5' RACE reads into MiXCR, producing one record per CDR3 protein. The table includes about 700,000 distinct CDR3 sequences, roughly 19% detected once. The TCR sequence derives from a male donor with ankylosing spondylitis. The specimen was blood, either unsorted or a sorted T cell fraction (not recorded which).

CDR3 coding DNA: TGTGCCACGTCTCCTTTGCATGAGCAGTTCTTC. Its protein is CATSPLHEQFF. V gene TRBV10-3 combines with J gene TRBJ2-1; D not resolved. Germline V gene data show CDR1 as ENHRY and CDR2 as SYGVKD. V shed 10 bases and J shed 8 bases, with 12 bases lying between them. This CDR3 region has 11 residues.